In this sample, the clone carrying this TCR beta chain turned up a few times. Its antigen is not identified. The entry originates in a study of blood T cells in healthy people across ages. Whole-study findings and limits: Naive T cell percentage by flow cytometry tracked strongly with beta diversity. The diversity estimates, figures obtained from one million T cells, were considered underestimates.

The authors ran a second PCR of 7 to 11 cycles using a sample-barcoded 5' primer and a J-beta primer mix. In TCRdb, the 5' RACE reads were re-called with MiXCR into one record per CDR3 protein. The table lists about 1.5 million distinct CDR3 sequences, 42% of them singletons. V lost 3 bases to trimming and J lost 6 bases, with 11 bases between them. Germline CDR1 MNHEY, CDR2 SVGEGT. The CDR3 is 14 residues long. The sequence derives from a woman aged 18-30 years in good health. Sequencing was carried out using blood. The chain couples TRBV6-2 or TRBV6-3 to TRBJ2-2; D is possibly TRBD2 (5 bases). In nucleotides, the CDR3 is TGTGCCAGCAGTTATGCTGGACTGGCCGGGGAGCTGTTTTTT. Its translation: CASSYAGLAGELFF.